This T cell receptor beta chain derives from a study of OX40 agonist ivuxolimab in advanced cancers. This clone came up a few times. The CDR3 contains 10 residues. The V gene's germline CDR1 is LNHDA and CDR2 SQIVND (reference sequence). Trimming took off 5 bases at V and 14 bases at J, with 10 bases between the two ends. The data were produced by immunoSEQ multiplex PCR, yet TCRdb's version contains in-frame clones alone and is incomplete. Altogether about 37,000 clones are present, more than 75% being singletons, with the ten largest covering 19%. The J gene is TRBJ1-3, the V gene TRBV19; D is unclear. The source of this sequence is an adult with an advanced solid tumor such as melanoma, head and neck, liver or kidney cancer. This specimen consisted of CD4+ or CD8+ T cells sorted from blood, obtained in a trial of the OX40 agonist ivuxolimab. In DNA, the CDR3 is TGTGCCAGTAGTGGGTCGGTCGTATATTTT. Amino acid sequence: CASSGSVVYF.